This T cell receptor beta chain appears in the sequencing data of a study of CD8+ T cells in alopecia areata (dated by TCRdb to the late 2010s). In the study overall: High-throughput TCRbeta sequencing was used to examine T cell clonal expansion in alopecia areata in both the C3H/HeJ mouse model and human patients. Scalp tissue and sorted CD4+ and CD8+ peripheral blood T cells from patchy and totalis/universalis alopecia areata patients and from healthy controls were covered by human TCRbeta sequencing. Scalp clonality was compared among normal scalp (n=4), patchy alopecia areata scalp (n=8), and alopecia totalis/universalis scalp (n=8). RNA was obtained with the PAXgene miRNA kit for fixed scalp, the miRNeasy kit for PBMCs, and the RNeasy kit for mouse skin. TCRbeta CDR3 regions were amplified by immunoSEQ multiplex PCR with 35 Vbeta forward and 13 Jbeta reverse primers.

Libraries were prepared through the immunoSEQ multiplex PCR assay. To provide template for TCR sequencing, every sample had RNA extracted and reverse transcribed into cDNA. SuperScript III was used to make first-strand cDNA, primed with a 2:1 mix of oligo-dT and random hexamers. A synthetic immune receptor repertoire was used to measure amplification bias, and any remaining bias was corrected computationally. Regarding the original processing steps: Raw reads were preprocessed to remove errors, and CDR3 was defined by IMGT conventions from the conserved cysteine to phenylalanine. Clonality was computed by normalizing Shannon entropy by log2 of the number of productive unique TCRs and subtracting the result from 1. Whether scalp clones were CD4 or CD8 was inferred by matching scalp TCRbeta sequences against CD4 and CD8 repertoires sorted from blood. Imported from immuneACCESS, the table was reduced by TCRdb to in-frame sequences with V and J called. These copies leave out some clones; in studies compared against another copy, an unresolved V gene accounts for under half, and the cause of the remainder is not known. The V and J calls and clone size come from that table; D and trimming were worked out from the DNA. The sample has around 29,000 clones on record, less than 65% of them singletons. The top ten hold 15% to 20% of the sample.

This clone was observed a handful of times. Its antigen is not yet known. Nothing much larger sits one base from this clone, and base qualities are not available. Ends trimmed: V by 4 bases, J by 6 bases; bases unmatched to a gene: 6. Based on the germline V gene, the CDR1 and CDR2 sequences are SGHRS and YFSETQ. Including cysteine and phenylalanine, the CDR3 has 15 amino acids. CDR3 DNA is the only sequence kept; it has 45 bases, read in frame from the first base. The paper's findings and limits, for the study overall: Compared with normal scalp, lesional scalp had higher clonality and more expanded CD8+ clones, particularly in alopecia totalis/universalis, a pattern that suggests antigenic drive. Resident alphabeta T cells in normal human skin are also sequenced, complicating scalp TCR repertoire analysis, unlike mouse skin dominated by gammadelta T cells. Shared TCR sequences between patients were less evident than in mice, which may be partly attributable to HLA diversity in the patient population.

From alopecia areata patients, peripheral blood was collected along with lesional scalp punch biopsies. PBMCs were isolated by density centrifugation and stained for CD3, CD4 and CD8, after which CD4+ and CD8+ T cells were sorted on a FACSAria. As part of a multicenter biomarker study, untreated alopecia areata patients were recruited. Blood CD8+ T cells from a handful of biomarker-study patients were further sorted into NKG2D-low and NKG2D-high fractions. This clonotype was obtained from a human donor with alopecia areata. Recombination linked TRBV5-1 to TRBJ2-1, and TRBD2 aligns with 11 junction nucleotides. Material for sequencing was NKG2D-high CD8+ T cells sorted from blood. The sample's cell subset or site, from its label and the paper: sorted CD8+ NKG2D-high blood T cells. CDR3 sequence: CASSEIAGGPNEQFF. The nucleotide sequence reads TGCGCCAGCAGCGAGATAGCGGGGGGGCCCAATGAGCAGTTCTTC.